This T cell receptor beta chain originates from a study of shared clonotypes between healthy human individuals. Germline V lookup: CDR1 SGHVS, CDR2 FNYEAQ. Germline trimming cut 5 bases from V and 7 bases from J; bases unmatched to any gene: 8. CDR3 length: 17 residues. Genomic DNA, for the unsorted samples, came from tens of millions of PBMCs. Assay: immunoSEQ multiplex PCR; the TCRdb copy retains only in-frame clones and omits some. The sample has 450,000 to 500,000 clones, 79% seen once. The chain couples TRBV7-6 to TRBJ2-1; 16 bases are shared with TRBD2. The TCR was taken from a woman in her 40s in good health. Some clones in this sample may be carry-over from other donors' samples. Sequences were obtained from PBMCs. The CDR3 nucleotides read TGTGCCAGCAGCCCGGGACTAGCGGGAGGGCCTTGGAATGAGCAGTTCTTC. Its translation: CASSPGLAGGPWNEQFF.